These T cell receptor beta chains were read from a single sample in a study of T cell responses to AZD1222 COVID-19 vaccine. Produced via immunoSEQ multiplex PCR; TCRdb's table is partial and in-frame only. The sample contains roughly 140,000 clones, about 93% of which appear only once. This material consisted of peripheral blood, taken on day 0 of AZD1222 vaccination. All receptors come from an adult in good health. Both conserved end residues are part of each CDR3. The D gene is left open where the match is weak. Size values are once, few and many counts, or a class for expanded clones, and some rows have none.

TGTGCCAGCAGCCCTCTAGCGGGGCAAGATGCCTACGAGCAGTACTTC	CASSPLAGQDAYEQYF	TRBV5-6	TRBD2	TRBJ2-7	-
TGTGCCAGCAGCTTGAAACTAGCGGGAGGGGCAGATACGCAGTATTTT	CASSLKLAGGADTQYF	TRBV5-4	TRBD2	TRBJ2-3	-
TGTGCCAGTCTCAAACTTGGGCAGGCCGAAAAACTGTTTTTT	CASLKLGQAEKLFF	TRBV19	-	TRBJ1-4	-
TGTGCCAGCAGCTCAACGGAGACCCAGTACTTC	CASSSTETQYF	TRBV9	-	TRBJ2-5	-
TGTGCCAGCAGCTTACTTGGGACTGAAGCTTTCTTT	CASSLLGTEAFF	TRBV7-9	-	TRBJ1-1	once
TGTGCCAGCAGTGGCCTTAGCGGGACCGCCTACGAGCAGTACTTC	CASSGLSGTAYEQYF	TRBV2	TRBD2	TRBJ2-7	-
TGTGCCAGCAGCCCCGGGGCAGTCATGAACACTGAAGCTTTCTTT	CASSPGAVMNTEAFF	TRBV5-4	-	TRBJ1-1	-
TGCAGTGCTGGATCTTATGGCTACACCTTC	CSAGSYGYTF	TRBV20-1	-	TRBJ1-2	-
TGTGCCAGCAGTTACTCAGGGGCTCGCGGCTACACCTTC	CASSYSGARGYTF	TRBV6-5	-	TRBJ1-2	few
TGTGCCACCAGTGATTCAGGGGCCATTAATGAAAAACTGTTTTTT	CATSDSGAINEKLFF	TRBV24-1	-	TRBJ1-4	-
TGTGCCACCAGCAACTTGGGAGGCACTGAAGCTTTCTTT	CATSNLGGTEAFF	TRBV15	-	TRBJ1-1	-
TGTGCCAGCAGTAGCGGGAGCACCGGGGAGCTGTTTTTT	CASSSGSTGELFF	TRBV6-4	TRBD2	TRBJ2-2	-
TGTGCCAGCAGTTTCTCAGAGACCCAGTACTTC	CASSFSETQYF	TRBV12-3/TRBV12-4	-	TRBJ2-5	-
TGTGCCAGCAGCTTAGGATTCTCCTACGAGCAGTACTTC	CASSLGFSYEQYF	TRBV7-8	-	TRBJ2-7	-
TGTGCCAGCAGCTTAGCGCTAGCGGGCCCGTTCTTCCAAGAGACCCAGTACTTC	CASSLALAGPFFQETQYF	TRBV7-9	TRBD2	TRBJ2-5	-
TGCGCCAGCAGCCAACAACAATCAACTAATGAAAAACTGTTTTTT	CASSQQQSTNEKLFF	TRBV4-3	-	TRBJ1-4	once
TGTGCCAGCAGTTTAGGTTCCGGGATGAAGCCCTATGGCTACACCTTC	CASSLGSGMKPYGYTF	TRBV28	-	TRBJ1-2	-
TGTGCCAGCAGCGGACGGCGGGCAACATACAATGAGCAGTTCTTC	CASSGRRATYNEQFF	TRBV7-3	-	TRBJ2-1	once
TGTGCCAGCAGTGACAGGGCAGGGGGCAATCAGCCCCAGCATTTT	CASSDRAGGNQPQHF	TRBV28	TRBD1	TRBJ1-5	-
TGTGCCAGCAGCTTAGATAGGAGCTCCTACAATGAGCAGTTCTTC	CASSLDRSSYNEQFF	TRBV11-3	-	TRBJ2-1	once
TGTGCCAGCAGCGCGGACAGGGGGCAGAACTATGGCTACACCTTC	CASSADRGQNYGYTF	TRBV7-9	TRBD1	TRBJ1-2	-
TGTGCCTGGAGTCCGGACCCAGGGGATATGGCAGATACGCAGTATTTT	CAWSPDPGDMADTQYF	TRBV30	-	TRBJ2-3	-
TGCACCAGCAGCCAACGGGGTGTCCCTTCAAACTACGAGCAGTACTTC	CTSSQRGVPSNYEQYF	TRBV1	-	TRBJ2-7	-
TGTGCCAGCAGTTACGGGCTAGTTGACGAGCAGTTCTTC	CASSYGLVDEQFF	TRBV6-2/TRBV6-3	-	TRBJ2-1	-
TGTGCCGGCGGGGCCTCGGATGTCAATGAGCAGTTCTTC	CAGGASDVNEQFF	TRBV28	-	TRBJ2-1	-
TGCAGTGCTAGTTGGGGGAGAAAGGTCAATGAGCAGTTCTTC	CSASWGRKVNEQFF	TRBV20-1	-	TRBJ2-1	-
TGTGCCAGCACCCGTCGGGCGGGAGGCTACGAGCAGTACTTC	CASTRRAGGYEQYF	TRBV2	TRBD2	TRBJ2-7	-
TGTGCCAGCAGCCAAGACTTCTACGAGCAGTACTTC	CASSQDFYEQYF	TRBV14	-	TRBJ2-7	-
TGCAGTGCCGACCCAGGGGGTGAAGCTTTCTTT	CSADPGGEAFF	TRBV20-1	TRBD1	TRBJ1-1	-
TGTGCCACCAGTGGTCCAGGCCAAGAGACCCAGTACTTC	CATSGPGQETQYF	TRBV24-1	-	TRBJ2-5	-
TGCGCCAGCAGTCCGGGACGGCCTCCCTACGAGCAGTACTTC	CASSPGRPPYEQYF	TRBV4-3	-	TRBJ2-7	-
TGTGCCAGCAGCTTGGGGGTGACTAGCGGGAGAGATCTCTACGAGCAGTACTTC	CASSLGVTSGRDLYEQYF	TRBV5-6	TRBD2	TRBJ2-7	-
TGCGCCAGCAGCCCCTCGGGAGGGCACTACGAGCAGTACTTC	CASSPSGGHYEQYF	TRBV4-3	TRBD2	TRBJ2-7	-
TGCGCCAGCAGCAGGAAAACAGGGGGGCTTTCCTACGAGCAGTACTTC	CASSRKTGGLSYEQYF	TRBV4-1	TRBD1	TRBJ2-7	-
TGTGCCAGCAGTTCACGGGTCGGAGTCCAAGAGACCCAGTACTTC	CASSSRVGVQETQYF	TRBV11-2	-	TRBJ2-5	-
TGTGCCAGCAGCCAAGGGTTGGGCCTTACGAACACTGAAGCTTTCTTT	CASSQGLGLTNTEAFF	TRBV4-2	-	TRBJ1-1	-
TGTGCCAGCAGCCACAGTGCCTTTTACTATGGCTACACCTTC	CASSHSAFYYGYTF	TRBV14	-	TRBJ1-2	-
TGTGCCAGCAGACATAGCGGGAGAGTCCAAGAGACCCAGTACTTC	CASRHSGRVQETQYF	TRBV28	TRBD2	TRBJ2-5	-
TGTGCCAGCCCCAAACCGGGACAGGGACCCAACGAGCAGTACTTC	CASPKPGQGPNEQYF	TRBV6-4	TRBD1	TRBJ2-7	-
TGTGCCAGCAGTTTATGGGGGATAGGGACTCACCCCGGGGGAACTAATGAAAAACTGTTTTTT	CASSLWGIGTHPGGTNEKLFF	TRBV28	-	TRBJ1-4	-
TGTGCCAGCAGTTTATCGCAGGGTAGGCGTGGCTACACCTTC	CASSLSQGRRGYTF	TRBV28	-	TRBJ1-2	-
TGTGCCTGGAAGGGCGGGACCTCCTACAATGAGCAGTTCTTC	CAWKGGTSYNEQFF	TRBV30	-	TRBJ2-1	-
TGTGCCAGCAGCCGGGACAGGAGCTCCTACGAGCAGTACTTC	CASSRDRSSYEQYF	TRBV7-2	TRBD1	TRBJ2-7	-
TGCGCCAGCAGCCCGGGACAGAACTATGGCTACACCTTC	CASSPGQNYGYTF	TRBV5-1	TRBD1	TRBJ1-2	-
TGCGCCAGCAGTGATGGGGGGACCTCCTACGAGCAGTACTTC	CASSDGGTSYEQYF	TRBV10-1	-	TRBJ2-7	-
TGTGCCAGCAGGTCGACTAGCGGGAGTAGGGGAGAGACCCAGTACTTC	CASRSTSGSRGETQYF	TRBV2	TRBD2	TRBJ2-5	-
TGTGCCAGGCCGATTAACAAAAAAAGACAGTTTTCGACTAGCGGGAGCACAGATACGCAGTATTTT	CARPINKKRQFSTSGSTDTQYF	TRBV21-1	-	TRBJ2-3	-
TGTGCCTGGAGTGTATCCCCGAACACTGAAGCTTTCTTT	CAWSVSPNTEAFF	TRBV30	-	TRBJ1-1	few